A single sample is the source of the 11 T cell receptor beta chains below, sequenced in a study of shared clonotypes between healthy human individuals. The naive CD8 fraction comprised CD45RO-negative cells positively selected for CCR7 and excluded terminally differentiated effector memory CD45RA+ cells. Data came from immunoSEQ multiplex PCR; TCRdb stores just in-frame clones and leaves some out. This table has around 640,000 clones, about 95% appearing once. Sequenced: naive CD8+ T cells sorted from blood. The receptors were gathered from a woman aged 30 to 39 in good health.

The V and J genes are TRBV2 and TRBJ2-5; TRBD2 matches 7 bases. Germline CDR1 reads SNHLY; CDR2 reads FYNNEI. J gave up 1 base and V 8 bases, and 4 bases lay outside the gene matches. The CDR3 loop spans 13 amino acids. Written as DNA, the CDR3 is TGTGCCAGCGAGGGAGGGCCCCAAGAGACCCAGTACTTC. Encoded protein: CASEGGPQETQYF.

The genes are TRBV28 and TRBJ2-2; D unclear. Germline values: CDR1 MDHEN, CDR2 SYDVKM. Trimming took off 5 bases at V and 4 bases at J, with 14 bases between the two ends. The CDR3 has 15 amino acids. The CDR3 loop is CASSPRLWTTGELFF. CDR3 nucleotides: TGTGCCAGCAGTCCGCGACTCTGGACCACCGGGGAGCTGTTTTTT.

CDR3 protein: CASSTSGGWYNEQFF. The CDR3 nucleotides read TGTGCCAGCAGTACAAGCGGGGGTTGGTACAATGAGCAGTTCTTC. J is TRBJ2-1 and V is TRBV6-5, with 8 bases that match TRBD2. This CDR3 is 15 amino acids long. After removal of 5 bases from V and 4 bases from J, the junction contained 7 bases not matched to a gene. Per germline, CDR1 MNHEY and CDR2 SVGAGI.

The J gene is TRBJ2-1, the V gene TRBV2; no definite D call. The CDR3 is 18 amino acids. Germline V gene sequence: CDR1 SNHLY, CDR2 FYNNEI. Trimming took 0 bases from V and 0 from J, leaving 15 bases between them. The CDR3, as DNA: TGTGCCAGCAGTGAAGCGAATCGGCGGAGTAGCTCCTACAATGAGCAGTTCTTC. Amino acid sequence: CASSEANRRSSSYNEQFF. The entire variable domain, with the rest obtained from reference TRBV2 and TRBJ2-1, is as follows: EPEVTQTPSHQVTQMGQEVILRCVPISNHLYFYWYRQILGQKVEFLVSFYNNEISEKSEIFDDQFSVERPDGSNFTLKIRSTKLEDSAMYFCASSEANRRSSSYNEQFFGPGTRLTVL.

The rearrangement uses TRBV4-2 and TRBJ2-2, with D possibly being TRBD2 (5 bases). The CDR3 consists of 17 residues. The V end was cut by 0 bases, the J end by 4 bases, with 15 bases between. Germline assignment: CDR1 LGHNA and CDR2 YNFKEQ. For the CDR3, the DNA is TGTGCCAGCAGCCAAGATGGCCTCGCCCGGGGCACCGGGGAGCTGTTTTTT. Encoded protein: CASSQDGLARGTGELFF.

Written as DNA, the CDR3 is TGTGCCAGCAGCTTAGACAAGGATCAGCAGTTCTTC. The encoded protein is CASSLDKDQQFF. This chain joins TRBV11-2 and TRBJ2-1; no reliable D call. The CDR3 runs to 12 residues. The V end lost 0 bases, the J end lost 11 bases, and 8 bases lay between the germline ends. CDR1 and CDR2 from the germline V gene are SGHAT and FQNNGV. The variable domain in full, completed from reference TRBV11-2 and TRBJ2-1, reads EAGVAQSPRYKIIEKRQSVAFWCNPISGHATLYWYQQILGQGPKLLIQFQNNGVVDDSQLPKDRFSAERLKGVDSTLKIQPAKLEDSAVYLCASSLDKDQQFFGPGTRLTVL.

The chain couples TRBV5-1 to TRBJ1-4; a possible D gene is TRBD1 (5 bases). Germline V gene sequence: CDR1 SGHRS, CDR2 YFSETQ. V was pared by 4 bases and J by 0 bases, with 19 bases between. This CDR3 is built from 18 residues. CDR3 sequence: CASSVGRRQTTTNEKLFF. The CDR3 nucleotides are TGCGCCAGCAGCGTAGGCCGGAGACAGACTACAACTAATGAAAAACTGTTTTTT. The whole variable domain, filled in from reference TRBV5-1 and TRBJ1-4, reads KAGVTQTPRYLIKTRGQQVTLSCSPISGHRSVSWYQQTPGQGLQFLFEYFSETQRNKGNFPGRFSGRQFSNSRSEMNVSTLELGDSALYLCASSVGRRQTTTNEKLFFGSGTQLSVL.

This chain links TRBV4-1 with TRBJ1-1; 7 bases line up with TRBD1. Germline V CDR1 and CDR2: MGHRA, YSYEKL. CDR3 size: 12 residues. The V segment lost 4 bases and the J segment 10 bases; nucleotides outside the gene matches: 6. The CDR3 DNA sequence: TGCGCCAGCAGCCCCTACAGGGGCCCAGCTTTCTTT. As protein: CASSPYRGPAFF.

J is TRBJ1-2 and V is TRBV5-4, with 10 bases that match TRBD1. Trimming at V came to 0 bases and at J to 7 bases, leaving 6 bases not matched to a gene. Germline CDR1 and CDR2: SGHNT and YYREEE (reference sequence). The CDR3 covers 15 residues. The CDR3 nucleotides read TGTGCCAGCAGCTTGGTTGGGACAGGGGAAAGTGGCTACACCTTC. Translating gives CASSLVGTGESGYTF.

This clone was counted between two and nine times. The rearrangement uses TRBV9 and TRBJ1-1; D not resolved. Germline V gene lookup returns CDR1 SGDLS and CDR2 YYNGEE. V was trimmed by 6 bases and J by 5 bases, leaving 14 bases between them. The CDR3 contains 13 residues. The CDR3 DNA follows: TGTGCCAGCACTCAGGAGGACTCGACTGAAGCTTTCTTT. It yields the protein CASTQEDSTEAFF.

The J gene is TRBJ2-1, the V gene TRBV27, with 11 bases identical to TRBD2. With 7 bases clipped from V and 5 bases from J, the junction kept 7 bases outside the gene matches. Germline assignment: CDR1 MNHEY and CDR2 SMNVEV (reference sequence). This CDR3 is 15 amino acids long. This CDR3 is CASTKLAGVNNEQFF. The CDR3 region has the DNA TGTGCCAGCACCAAACTAGCGGGAGTCAACAATGAGCAGTTCTTC.